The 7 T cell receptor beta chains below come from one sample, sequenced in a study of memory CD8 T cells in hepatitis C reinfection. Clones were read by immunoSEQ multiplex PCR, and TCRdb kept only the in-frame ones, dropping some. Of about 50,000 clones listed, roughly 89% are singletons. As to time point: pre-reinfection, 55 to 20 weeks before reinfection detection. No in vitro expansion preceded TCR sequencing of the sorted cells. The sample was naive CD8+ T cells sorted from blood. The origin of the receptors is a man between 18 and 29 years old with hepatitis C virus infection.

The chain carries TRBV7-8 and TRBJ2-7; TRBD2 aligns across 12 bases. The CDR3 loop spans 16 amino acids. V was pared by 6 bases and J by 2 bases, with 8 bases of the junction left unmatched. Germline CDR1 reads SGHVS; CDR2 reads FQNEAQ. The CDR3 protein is CASRAGTSGSTYEQYF. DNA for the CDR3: TGTGCCAGCAGAGCAGGGACTAGCGGGTCAACCTACGAGCAGTACTTC.

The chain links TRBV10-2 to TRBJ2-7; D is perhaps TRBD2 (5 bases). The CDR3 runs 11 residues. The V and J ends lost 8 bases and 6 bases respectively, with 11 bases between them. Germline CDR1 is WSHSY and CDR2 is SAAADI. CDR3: CASGTSTEQYF. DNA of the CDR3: TGCGCCAGCGGAACTAGTACCGAGCAGTACTTC.

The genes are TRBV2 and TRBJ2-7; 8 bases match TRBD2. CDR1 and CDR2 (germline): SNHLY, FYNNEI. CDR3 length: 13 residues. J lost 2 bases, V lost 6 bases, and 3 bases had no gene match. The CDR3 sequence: CASRGLETYEQYF. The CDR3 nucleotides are TGTGCCAGCAGGGGACTAGAAACCTACGAGCAGTACTTC.

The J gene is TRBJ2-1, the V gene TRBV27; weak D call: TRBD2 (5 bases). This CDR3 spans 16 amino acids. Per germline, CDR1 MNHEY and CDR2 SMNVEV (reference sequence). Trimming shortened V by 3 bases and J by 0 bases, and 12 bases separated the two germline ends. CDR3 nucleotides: TGTGCCAGCAGTTTTTCGGCGGGTAGCTCCTACAATGAGCAGTTCTTC. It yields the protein CASSFSAGSSYNEQFF.

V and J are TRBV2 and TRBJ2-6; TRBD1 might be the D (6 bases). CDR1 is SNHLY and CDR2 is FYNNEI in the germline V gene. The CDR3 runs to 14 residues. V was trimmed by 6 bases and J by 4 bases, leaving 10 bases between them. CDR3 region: CASRGAYGANVLTF. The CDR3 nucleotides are TGTGCCAGCAGGGGGGCGTACGGGGCCAACGTCCTGACTTTC.

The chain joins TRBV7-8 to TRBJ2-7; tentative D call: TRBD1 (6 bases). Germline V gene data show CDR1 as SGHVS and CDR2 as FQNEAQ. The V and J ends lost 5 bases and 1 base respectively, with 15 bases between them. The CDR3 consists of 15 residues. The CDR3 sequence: CASSPGDDGSYEQYF. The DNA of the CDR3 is TGTGCCAGCAGCCCAGGGGACGACGGTTCCTACGAGCAGTACTTC.

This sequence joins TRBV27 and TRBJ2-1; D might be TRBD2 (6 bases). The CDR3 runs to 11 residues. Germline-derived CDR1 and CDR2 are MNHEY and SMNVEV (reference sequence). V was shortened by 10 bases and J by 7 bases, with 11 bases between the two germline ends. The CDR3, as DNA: TGTGCCACCATTCTAGCGAATGAGCAGTTCTTC. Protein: CATILANEQFF.